This TCR beta chain was sequenced in a study of T cells after yellow fever vaccination. This clonotype has at least ten counts. The antigen remains unidentified. TCRdb used MiXCR to reprocess the 5' RACE reads, holding one entry per CDR3 protein. Of hundreds of thousands of distinct CDR3 sequences listed, 6.2% were seen once; the top ten hold 15%. This CDR3 has 13 residues. CDR1 and CDR2 from the germline V gene are LNHNV and YYDKDF (reference sequence). Trimming removed 0 bases at V and 5 bases at J, with 5 bases between. Study conclusions and caveats: Post-booster samples contained most primary-vaccination clones (approximately 96% CD4, around 90% CD8). The secondary response showed a weaker magnitude and a faster peak, day 5 versus 15. Researchers noted that a small share of clonotypes showed up in both CD4 and CD8 compartments.

The sequence was obtained from a man between 25 and 39 years old who received the YFV17D yellow fever vaccine. The chain couples TRBV15 to TRBJ1-5, with no clear D. The sequencing here drew on PBMCs, taken 5 days after the yellow fever booster vaccination. The CDR3: CATSRDGDQPQHF. CDR3 nucleotides: TGTGCCACCAGCAGAGATGGAGATCAGCCCCAGCATTTT.